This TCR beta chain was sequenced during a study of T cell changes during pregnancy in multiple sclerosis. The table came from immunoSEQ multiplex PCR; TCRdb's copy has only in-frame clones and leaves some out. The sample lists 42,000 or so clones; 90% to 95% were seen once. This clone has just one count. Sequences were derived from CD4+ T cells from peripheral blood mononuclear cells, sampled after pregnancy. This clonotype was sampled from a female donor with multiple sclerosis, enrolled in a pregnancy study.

CDR3 sequence (DNA): TGTGCCATCAGCGGAACAGGGCCGAACACTGAAGCTTTCTTT. Its protein is CAISGTGPNTEAFF. The rearrangement uses TRBV10-3 and TRBJ1-1, with D possibly matching TRBD1 (6 bases). V lost 6 bases and J lost 1, with 12 bases in between. This CDR3 has 14 amino acids. CDR1 and CDR2 (germline): ENHRY, SYGVKD.